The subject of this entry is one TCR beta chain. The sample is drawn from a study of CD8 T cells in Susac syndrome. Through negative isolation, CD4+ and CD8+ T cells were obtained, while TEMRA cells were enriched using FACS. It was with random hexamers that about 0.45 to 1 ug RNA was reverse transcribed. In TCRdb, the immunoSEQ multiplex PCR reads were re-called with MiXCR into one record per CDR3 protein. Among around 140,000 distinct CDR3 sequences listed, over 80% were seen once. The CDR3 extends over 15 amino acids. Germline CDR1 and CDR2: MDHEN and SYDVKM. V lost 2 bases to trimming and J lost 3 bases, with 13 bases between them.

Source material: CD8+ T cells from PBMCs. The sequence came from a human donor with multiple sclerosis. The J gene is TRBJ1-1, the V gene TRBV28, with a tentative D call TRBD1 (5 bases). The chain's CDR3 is CASSLMRGGDTEAFF. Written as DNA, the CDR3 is TGTGCCAGCAGTTTAATGAGGGGTGGGGACACTGAAGCTTTCTTT.